This T cell receptor beta chain comes out of a study of blood T cell repertoires in COVID-19. The wider study: Material from acute and convalescent COVID-19 was sourced from the United States, Italy and Spain. Sources were T cells, B-cell-depleted T cells, or PBMCs; the material itself was cDNA or gDNA.

V was clipped by 2 bases and J by 0 bases, with 10 bases between them. Per germline, CDR1 SGHVS and CDR2 FNYEAQ. CDR3 length: 15 residues. A Seattle source enrolled patients during active infection and followed them longitudinally. As originally analysed: For nucleated cells, counts were estimated from reference gene primer amplification. The protocol was immunoSEQ multiplex PCR, while the TCRdb copy is restricted to in-frame clones and leaves out a portion. V, J and clone size are taken as reported in that table, and D and trimming were inferred from the DNA itself. The sample consists of around 73,000 clones, over 60% of them appearing once. This clone was picked up one time.

The sample taken for sequencing was peripheral blood. The genes are TRBV7-6 and TRBJ1-2; no firm D call. The clonotype originates from a man between 65 and 79 years old with COVID-19, enrolled during active disease. CDR3 sequence reads: CASSLNTAANYGYTF. The CDR3 DNA reads as TGTGCCAGCAGCTTAAACACAGCCGCTAACTATGGCTACACCTTC.